This passage covers 10 T cell receptor beta chains from one sample sequenced in a study of CD8+ T cells in alopecia areata. After isolation, RNA underwent reverse transcription to generate cDNA as the sequencing template. Assay used: immunoSEQ multiplex PCR; TCRdb lists only in-frame clones, some missing. The sample lists about 190,000 clones, 50% to 60% occurring once. Treatment described: oral pan-JAK inhibitor, 5-10 mg twice daily. The sample was CD4+ T cells sorted from blood, taken at week 4, from a patient treated with tofacitinib. These receptors came from a human donor with alopecia areata.

This clone came up a few times. This chain links TRBV7-9 with TRBJ1-1, with a tentative D call TRBD1 (5 bases). Trimming stripped 5 bases from V and 8 bases from J, with 12 bases between. CDR1 is SEHNR and CDR2 is FQNEAQ in the germline V gene (reference sequence). This CDR3 has 12 residues. The CDR3 coding sequence is TGTGCCAGCAGCCCCGCGACAGAGGAAGCTTTCTTT. It codes for CASSPATEEAFF. Together with reference TRBV7-9 and TRBJ1-1, the CDR3 gives the full variable domain: DTGVSQNPRHKITKRGQNVTFRCDPISEHNRLYWYRQTLGQGPEFLTYFQNEAQLEKSRLLSDRFSAERPKGSFSTLEIQRTEQGDSAMYLCASSPATEEAFFGQGTRLTVV.

This clone was observed a few times. The chain joins TRBV6-5 to TRBJ2-3, with TRBD2 as a possible D gene (5 bases). The V gene's germline CDR1 is MNHEY and CDR2 SVGAGI. Trimming took 7 bases from V and 2 from J, leaving 10 bases between them. The CDR3 contains 13 residues. The CDR3 protein is CASTRGITDTQYF. In DNA, the CDR3 is TGTGCCAGCACCCGGGGAATCACAGATACGCAGTATTTT.

The V and J genes are TRBV9 and TRBJ1-2, with D uncertain. This CDR3 is built from 11 residues. Germline CDR1 SGDLS, CDR2 YYNGEE. Trimming took 4 bases from V and 5 from J, leaving 6 bases between them. The CDR3, as DNA: TGTGCCAGCAGCCGTTCATATGGCTACACCTTC. Protein product: CASSRSYGYTF. The variable domain in full, with the rest retrieved from reference TRBV9 and TRBJ1-2, is DSGVTQTPKHLITATGQRVTLRCSPRSGDLSVYWYQQSLDQGLQFLIQYYNGEERAKGNILERFSAQQFPDLHSELNLSSLELGDSALYFCASSRSYGYTFGSGTRLTVV.

The CDR3 bases are TGCGCCAGCAGCCAAGGCGCTAGCGGGAGTTGGGCTGGGGCCAACGTCCTGACTTTC. Translated: CASSQGASGSWAGANVLTF. V is TRBV4-1 and J is TRBJ2-6, with 10 bases matching TRBD2. J was trimmed by 2 bases and V by 1 base; bases with no gene match: 8. Per germline, CDR1 MGHRA and CDR2 YSYEKL. The CDR3 length is 19 residues.

The chain couples TRBV19 to TRBJ2-7; 11 bases agree with TRBD1. V lost 4 bases to trimming and J lost 2 bases; unmatched junction nucleotides: 4. CDR3 length: 15 amino acids. Germline V gene sequence: CDR1 LNHDA, CDR2 SQIVND (reference sequence). The CDR3: CASSTGDRGTYEQYF. CDR3 nucleotide sequence: TGTGCCAGTAGTACCGGGGACAGGGGGACCTACGAGCAGTACTTC.

The chain combines TRBV5-1 with TRBJ2-3; TRBD2 is a possible D gene (5 bases). V gave up 3 bases and J gave up 2 bases, with 16 bases separating them. Germline V gives CDR1 SGHRS, CDR2 YFSETQ. There are 16 residues in the CDR3. The CDR3 DNA sequence: TGCGCCAGCAGCTCCTTTGGCGGGCCCGCCACAGATACGCAGTATTTT. It codes for CASSSFGGPATDTQYF.

The gene calls are TRBV29-1 and TRBJ1-4, with TRBD1 identical over 10 bases. Germline CDR1 and CDR2: SQVTM and ANQGSEA. V dropped 4 bases and J dropped 5; count of bases not matched to a gene: 4. CDR3 length: 14 amino acids. CDR3 residues: CSVGTGGPNEKLFF. The CDR3 bases are TGCAGCGTTGGGACAGGGGGTCCGAATGAAAAACTGTTTTTT.

The rearrangement uses TRBV7-2 and TRBJ1-2; D unresolved. This CDR3 is built from 13 residues. Germline lookup yields CDR1 SGHTA and CDR2 FQGNSA. V lost 5 bases and J lost 8, with 15 bases in between. The CDR3 loop reads CASSQDFSGGYTF. CDR3 in DNA: TGTGCCAGCAGCCAGGACTTCTCTGGAGGCTACACCTTC. The complete variable domain, with remaining parts taken from reference TRBV7-2 and TRBJ1-2, reads GAGVSQSPSNKVTEKGKDVELRCDPISGHTALYWYRQSLGQGLEFLIYFQGNSAPDKSGLPSDRFSAERTGGSVSTLTIQRTQQEDSAVYLCASSQDFSGGYTFGSGTRLTVV.

The V gene is TRBV6-5, the J gene TRBJ1-2; D ambiguous. Looked up from germline, CDR1 is MNHEY and CDR2 is SVGAGI. Trimming took off 2 bases at V and 4 bases at J, with 14 bases between the two ends. The CDR3 sequence is 15 residues long. This chain's CDR3 is CASSYGPEEVYGYTF. The CDR3 DNA sequence: TGTGCCAGCAGTTACGGTCCCGAAGAAGTCTATGGCTACACCTTC.

The chain combines TRBV9 with TRBJ1-3; D may be TRBD1 (5 bases). Germline V gene data show CDR1 as SGDLS and CDR2 as YYNGEE. Trimming took 4 bases from V and 7 from J, leaving 15 bases between them. The CDR3 length is 14 residues. CDR3 DNA: TGTGCCAGCAGCCCTCCGACAGTCAGGAACACCATATATTTT. Encoded protein: CASSPPTVRNTIYF.